This T cell receptor (beta chain) is from a study of blood T cell repertoires in COVID-19. Study in general: Donors in the United States, Italy and Spain gave samples during acute or convalescent COVID-19.

Original processing methods: Using reference gene primer amplification, nucleated cell counts were estimated. Here immunoSEQ multiplex PCR was the method, and the copy in TCRdb shows in-frame clones only, minus some. That table supplies the V and J calls and clone size; D and trimming were determined from the DNA. Of about 120,000 clones listed, 75% to 90% are singletons. The CDR3 has 20 amino acids. Trimming cost V 0 bases and J 6 bases; bases outside gene matches: 14. The germline V gene has CDR1 SGHRS and CDR2 YFSETQ. This sequence originates from a human donor with acute or convalescent COVID-19. The donor label of this sample is uncertain. Material for sequencing was peripheral blood. The J gene is TRBJ2-1, the V gene TRBV5-1, with 14 positions matching TRBD2. CDR3 nucleotides: TGCGCCAGCAGCTTGGCCGGCGGACTAGCGGGAGGCCCCCGGGGCAATGAGCAGTTCTTC. This encodes CASSLAGGLAGGPRGNEQFF.